These 26 T cell receptor beta chains share one sample of origin, sequenced in a study of monozygotic twins with inflammatory bowel disease. TCRdb re-called the 5' RACE reads and shows each CDR3 protein once, DNA omitted. The sample is made up of fewer than 110,000 distinct CDR3 sequences, and the top ten hold less than 2% of it. Sequenced material: blood. These receptors all stem from a human donor with ulcerative colitis or Crohn's disease, or a healthy co-twin of an affected twin (not recorded which).

The CDR3 protein is CSARAGSGANVLTF. V and J are TRBV20-1 and TRBJ2-6. The CDR3 runs to 14 residues. Looked up from germline, CDR1 is DFQATT and CDR2 is SNEGSKA (reference sequence).

The chain couples TRBV6-2 or TRBV6-3 to TRBJ2-1. CDR3 length equals 13 residues. Germline V lookup: CDR1 MNHEY, CDR2 SVGEGT. The CDR3 loop reads CASSSSDFSEQFF.

The chain has TRBV12-5 and TRBJ1-6; TCRdb outputs TRBD1, but without DNA this stays unchecked. The CDR3 runs 14 residues. Germline lookup yields CDR1 LGHNT and CDR2 FRNRAP. Here the CDR3 reads CASGGDRGYSPLHF.

The genes are TRBV15 and TRBJ2-1. This CDR3 contains 14 residues. Looked up from germline, CDR1 is LNHNV and CDR2 is YYDKDF (reference sequence). CDR3 sequence: CATSRASAYNEQFF. Using reference TRBV15 and TRBJ2-1 for the parts outside the CDR3, the full variable domain is DAMVIQNPRYQVTQFGKPVTLSCSQTLNHNVMYWYQQKSSQAPKLLFHYYDKDFNNEADTPDNFQSRRPNTSFCFLDIRSPGLGDTAMYLCATSRASAYNEQFFGPGTRLTVL.

The genes are TRBV7-9 and TRBJ2-7; absent DNA, TCRdb's TRBD2 call cannot be checked. Germline V gene sequence: CDR1 SEHNR, CDR2 FQNEAQ (reference sequence). The CDR3 runs to 16 residues. CDR3 amino acids: CASTRSGGKSSYEQYF.

V gene TRBV5-1 combines with J gene TRBJ2-3; without DNA, the TCRdb call of TRBD2 cannot be checked. The CDR3 is 16 residues long. The germline V gene encodes CDR1 SGHRS and CDR2 YFSETQ. The CDR3 region is CASSLLSGGTSDTQYF.

The chain joins TRBV9 to TRBJ2-6; the TCRdb D gene call, TRBD1, has no DNA to confirm it. The CDR3 spans 18 residues. The V gene's germline CDR1 is SGDLS and CDR2 YYNGEE. The CDR3: CASSPDTGIVVGANVLTF.

The V call is TRBV6-5, the J call TRBJ2-7; the TRBD1 assignment by TCRdb is unverifiable without DNA. Looked up from germline, CDR1 is MNHEY and CDR2 is SVGAGI. The length of the CDR3 is 14 residues. CDR3 residues: CASSYLPGFYEQYF.

The chain combines TRBV29-1 with TRBJ2-7; the D call from TCRdb, TRBD1, cannot be confirmed without DNA. This CDR3 region has 14 residues. Germline CDR1 and CDR2: SQVTM and ANQGSEA. CDR3 protein: CSVPWQGSDYEQYF.

The chain is built from TRBV6-4 and TRBJ2-1; TCRdb proposes TRBD2, but this gene call is untestable without DNA. CDR3 size: 15 residues. CDR1 and CDR2 from the germline V gene are MRHNA and SNTAGT. CDR3 protein: CASSDLAGVSNEQFF.

The rearrangement uses TRBV28 and TRBJ2-7. This CDR3 is 12 amino acids long. Germline loops: CDR1 MDHEN, CDR2 SYDVKM. The CDR3: CASSFSPLGQYF.

This chain connects TRBV7-3 to TRBJ2-1; TCRdb's D call of TRBD2 is untestable without DNA. Germline CDR1 SGHTA, CDR2 FQGTGA. The CDR3 length is 16 residues. CDR3: CASSATSGGTRNEQFF.

The genes are TRBV6-2 or TRBV6-3 and TRBJ2-2; lacking DNA, the TRBD1 call made by TCRdb goes unchecked. This CDR3 has 21 residues. Germline CDR1 and CDR2: MNHEY and SVGEGT. The CDR3 sequence: CASSYSHYPGKGIGNTGELFF.

The genes are TRBV4-3 and TRBJ2-7. The CDR3 extends over 15 amino acids. The V gene's germline CDR1 is LGHNA and CDR2 YSLEER. The CDR3 spells CASSQDPASSYEQYF.

This sequence joins TRBV20-1 and TRBJ2-3; TCRdb indicates TRBD1, and absent DNA this call remains unverified. The CDR3 spans 15 residues. Per germline, CDR1 DFQATT and CDR2 SNEGSKA (reference sequence). CDR3 loop: CSALRGGQRTDTQYF.

The chain is built from TRBV7-8 and TRBJ2-7. Germline V lookup: CDR1 SGHVS, CDR2 FQNEAQ. The CDR3 is made up of 17 amino acids. The CDR3 is CASSLDILWGNPYEQYF.

V is TRBV28 and J is TRBJ1-2; TCRdb's assignment of TRBD1 cannot be checked, as there is no DNA. Germline CDR1 is MDHEN and CDR2 is SYDVKM. The CDR3 has 13 amino acids. CDR3: CASSGGQVSGYTF.

The rearrangement links TRBV5-1 to TRBJ2-5; absent DNA, TCRdb's TRBD1 call cannot be checked. This CDR3 region has 13 residues. Germline V gene data show CDR1 as SGHRS and CDR2 as YFSETQ. This CDR3 is CASSPVGARTQYF.

V is TRBV5-1 and J is TRBJ2-7; TCRdb's D call of TRBD1 is untestable without DNA. Germline V gives CDR1 SGHRS, CDR2 YFSETQ. The length of the CDR3 is 14 residues. The CDR3 sequence: CATKRQMTSYEQYF.

The chain employs TRBV5-5 and TRBJ2-5; the TCRdb D gene call, TRBD1, has no DNA to confirm it. The CDR3 runs to 16 residues. Germline V gives CDR1 SGHKS, CDR2 YYEKEE (reference sequence). The CDR3 is CASSLGTGRNQETQYF.

V usage is TRBV27 and J usage is TRBJ2-7. CDR1 MNHEY and CDR2 SMNVEV come from the germline V gene (reference sequence). The CDR3 totals 14 residues. CDR3 amino acids: CASSFLGKNYEQYF.

This chain links TRBV10-3 with TRBJ2-1; as DNA is missing, the TRBD1 call by TCRdb cannot be tested. CDR1 is ENHRY and CDR2 is SYGVKD in the germline V gene. The CDR3 totals 15 residues. The chain's CDR3 is CAISRQVSSYNEQFF.

The chain carries TRBV7-6 and TRBJ2-5; the D gene TCRdb calls, TRBD1, cannot be checked with no DNA. The CDR3 has 15 amino acids. The germline gives CDR1 SGHVS, CDR2 FNYEAQ. CDR3: CASSLRQKKQETQYF.

V is TRBV7-2 and J is TRBJ1-4. The CDR3 has 14 residues. Germline CDR1 is SGHTA and CDR2 is FQGNSA. CDR3 protein: CASSLTNANEKLFF. The variable domain in full, completed from reference TRBV7-2 and TRBJ1-4, reads GAGVSQSPSNKVTEKGKDVELRCDPISGHTALYWYRQSLGQGLEFLIYFQGNSAPDKSGLPSDRFSAERTGGSVSTLTIQRTQQEDSAVYLCASSLTNANEKLFFGSGTQLSVL.

J is TRBJ2-1 and V is TRBV5-1. CDR3 length: 16 residues. Germline CDR1 reads SGHRS; CDR2 reads YFSETQ. The CDR3 is CASRPRSDLSYNEQLF.

V usage is TRBV7-2 and J usage is TRBJ2-7; the D gene TCRdb calls, TRBD1, cannot be checked with no DNA. Germline values: CDR1 SGHTA, CDR2 FQGNSA. The CDR3 has 12 amino acids. The CDR3 loop is CASSYSGYEQYF.